A single sample gave rise to the 30 T cell receptor beta chains below, sequenced in a study of cytomegalovirus exposure and HLA in healthy donors. Clones were sequenced by immunoSEQ multiplex PCR, and TCRdb holds only the in-frame ones, with some missing. This repertoire shows over 100,000 clones, over 75% found once; its top ten account for roughly 6.3%. Sequencing input: PBMCs. These receptors all stem from a woman under 30 in good health and CMV-seropositive.

This chain links TRBV30 with TRBJ2-7; 14 bases are a match to TRBD2. Per the germline V gene, CDR1 is GTSNPN and CDR2 is SVGIG (reference sequence). This CDR3 is built from 15 residues. V lost 8 bases and J lost 0; bases outside the gene matches: 6. For the CDR3, the DNA is TGTGCCGGGGGACTAGCGGGAGCTCGCTCCTACGAGCAGTACTTC. This gives the protein CAGGLAGARSYEQYF.

The gene calls are TRBV6-6 and TRBJ1-5, with 7 bases identical to TRBD1. V gave up 6 bases and J gave up 1 base; unmatched junction bases: 9. Germline V lookup: CDR1 MNHNY, CDR2 SVGAGI (reference sequence). The CDR3 totals 16 residues. CDR3 nucleotides: TGTGCCAGCAGCTCCGACAGGGTGACAAGCAATCAGCCCCAGCATTTT. Amino acids: CASSSDRVTSNQPQHF.

The chain joins TRBV27 to TRBJ2-3; 12 bases are shared with TRBD2. The CDR3 runs to 18 residues. V trimming: 2 bases; J trimming: 3 bases; junction bases outside the gene matches: 9. Germline assignment: CDR1 MNHEY and CDR2 SMNVEV (reference sequence). The CDR3 coding sequence is TGTGCCAGCAGTTTACCGACTAGCGGGAGTGATCCTACAGATACGCAGTATTTT. Encoded protein: CASSLPTSGSDPTDTQYF.

This chain links TRBV11-1 with TRBJ2-6, with TRBD1 matching 11 bases. The CDR3 sequence is 18 residues long. Trimming took 4 bases from V and 1 from J; bases not matched to a gene: 6. Germline CDR1 and CDR2: SGHAT and FQDESV (reference sequence). The CDR3: CASSSRTGGVSGANVLTF. The DNA of the CDR3 is TGTGCCAGCAGCTCTCGGACAGGGGGCGTATCTGGGGCCAACGTCCTGACTTTC.

This clone was observed a handful of times. V and J are TRBV30 and TRBJ1-5; D is perhaps TRBD1 (6 bases). V was trimmed by 3 bases and J by 6 bases, leaving 12 bases between them. Looked up from germline, CDR1 is GTSNPN and CDR2 is SVGIG (reference sequence). This CDR3 spans 13 amino acids. The CDR3 spells CAWREQGFQPQHF. The CDR3 DNA reads TGTGCCTGGAGAGAACAGGGATTTCAGCCCCAGCATTTT.

The chain employs TRBV2 and TRBJ2-1, with 7 nucleotides matching TRBD1. J gave up 7 bases and V 4 bases, and 10 bases lay outside the gene matches. The CDR3 runs 15 residues. CDR1 is SNHLY and CDR2 is FYNNEI in the germline V gene. CDR3 protein: CASSAGDSFGNEQFF. CDR3 bases: TGTGCCAGCAGTGCTGGGGACAGCTTTGGGAATGAGCAGTTCTTC.

The chain links TRBV7-2 to TRBJ1-2; D perhaps matches TRBD1 (5 bases). The CDR3 is 15 amino acids. CDR1 and CDR2 (germline): SGHTA, FQGNSA. V was trimmed by 4 bases and J by 10 bases, leaving 22 bases between them. In DNA form, the CDR3 reads TGTGCCAGCAGCTCCTATGGGGGGTCGGGAATGAACTACACCTTC. Its protein is CASSSYGGSGMNYTF.

The chain couples TRBV7-8 to TRBJ2-7, with 7 bases identical to TRBD2. The V and J ends lost 3 bases and 2 bases, in that order; junction bases with no gene match: 10. CDR1 SGHVS and CDR2 FQNEAQ come from the germline V gene. This CDR3 is 16 amino acids long. CDR3 sequence: CASSFATRDYPYEQYF. The CDR3 region has the DNA TGTGCCAGCAGCTTCGCAACTCGGGACTACCCCTACGAGCAGTACTTC.

The genes are TRBV27 and TRBJ2-6; TRBD1 aligns across 7 bases. J gave up 0 bases and V 3 bases, and 2 bases lay outside the gene matches. This CDR3 region has 16 residues. CDR1 and CDR2 (germline): MNHEY, SMNVEV (reference sequence). Written as DNA, the CDR3 is TGTGCCAGCAGTTTCCACAGGGGCTCTGGGGCCAACGTCCTGACTTTC. It translates to CASSFHRGSGANVLTF. The full variable domain, rest sourced from reference TRBV27 and TRBJ2-6, is EAQVTQNPRYLITVTGKKLTVTCSQNMNHEYMSWYRQDPGLGLRQIYYSMNVEVTDKGDVPEGYKVSRKEKRNFPLILESPSPNQTSLYFCASSFHRGSGANVLTFGAGSRLTVL.

J is TRBJ1-1 and V is TRBV6-5, with 8 bases aligning to TRBD1. Germline V lookup: CDR1 MNHEY, CDR2 SVGAGI. After removal of 6 bases from V and 1 base from J, the junction contained 4 bases not matched to a gene. This CDR3 has 14 residues. In DNA, the CDR3 is TGTGCCAGCAGGGACAGGGTAGGGAACACTGAAGCTTTCTTT. Residues: CASRDRVGNTEAFF.

The chain carries TRBV5-8 and TRBJ1-5; 7 positions match TRBD1. V lost 4 bases to trimming and J lost 5 bases; unmatched junction nucleotides: 6. Germline CDR1 SGHTS, CDR2 YDEGEE. The CDR3 is 14 residues long. The CDR3 coding sequence is TGTGCCAGCAGCGCTAGACAGGGCCATCAGCCCCAGCATTTT. This encodes CASSARQGHQPQHF.

The gene calls are TRBV7-9 and TRBJ2-5; the match to TRBD1 covers 9 bases. Germline V gene lookup returns CDR1 SEHNR and CDR2 FQNEAQ (reference sequence). The junction had 3 bases not matched to a gene; V was cut back by 1 base and J by 0 bases. The CDR3 is made up of 16 amino acids. CDR3 sequence (DNA): TGTGCCAGCAGCTTAGGTGACAGGGGGGACCAAGAGACCCAGTACTTC. Translating it yields CASSLGDRGDQETQYF.

In this sample, this clone turned up once. The rearrangement links TRBV15 to TRBJ1-4; 8 bases line up with TRBD1. CDR3 length equals 15 residues. CDR1 is LNHNV, CDR2 YYDKDF, per germline (reference sequence). V dropped 0 bases and J dropped 8; count of bases not matched to a gene: 5. Written as DNA, the CDR3 is TGTGCCACCAGCAGAGATAGGACAGGGAACGAAAAACTGTTTTTT. This codes for CATSRDRTGNEKLFF.

This clone is a singleton in its sample. The chain recombines TRBV19 with TRBJ2-7; the D gene is possibly TRBD1 (6 bases). V was cut by 2 bases and J by 3 bases, with 14 bases left in between. The CDR3 extends over 15 amino acids. The germline V gene encodes CDR1 LNHDA and CDR2 SQIVND (reference sequence). The CDR3 spells CASSITGNEFYEQYF. For the CDR3, the DNA is TGTGCCAGTAGTATAACAGGGAACGAGTTCTACGAGCAGTACTTC.

The chain combines TRBV19 with TRBJ1-5; a possible D gene is TRBD1 (5 bases). This CDR3 has 16 amino acids. Germline V gives CDR1 LNHDA, CDR2 SQIVND (reference sequence). The germline V and J ends were trimmed by 7 bases and 0 bases, with 16 bases remaining between them. CDR3 coding DNA: TGTGCCAGTAAAACGACCTGGGGGGTTAGCAATCAGCCCCAGCATTTT. Its protein product is CASKTTWGVSNQPQHF.

The chain carries TRBV27 and TRBJ2-7; TRBD1 might be the D (5 bases). V was trimmed by 3 bases and J by 5 bases, leaving 11 bases between them. This CDR3 has 13 amino acids. The germline V gene has CDR1 MNHEY and CDR2 SMNVEV (reference sequence). CDR3 loop: CASSFVVGHEQYF. Written as DNA, the CDR3 is TGTGCCAGCAGTTTTGTAGTGGGGCACGAGCAGTACTTC.

The rearrangement joins TRBV7-8 to TRBJ2-1; TRBD2 might be the D (5 bases). Germline CDR1 is SGHVS and CDR2 is FQNEAQ. This CDR3 spans 14 amino acids. Trimming shortened V by 3 bases and J by 0 bases, and 6 bases separated the two germline ends. CDR3 nucleotides: TGTGCCAGCAGCTTCGACTACTCCTACAATGAGCAGTTCTTC. As protein: CASSFDYSYNEQFF.

This rearrangement joins TRBV19 to TRBJ2-7; D may be TRBD2 (6 bases). Germline loops: CDR1 LNHDA, CDR2 SQIVND (reference sequence). The CDR3 sequence is 14 residues long. The V end was cut by 4 bases, the J end by 4 bases, with 14 bases between. The CDR3 sequence: CASSTGTLGYEQYF. CDR3 nucleotide sequence: TGTGCCAGTAGTACGGGGACTCTAGGGTACGAGCAGTACTTC.

This chain links TRBV5-4 with TRBJ2-7; unclear D gene. Germline values: CDR1 SGHNT, CDR2 YYREEE (reference sequence). CDR3 length: 14 residues. The ends were cut back, 0 bases at V and 0 bases at J, with 7 bases in the middle. In DNA, the CDR3 is TGTGCCAGCAGCTTGGGAGGCCCCTCCTACGAGCAGTACTTC. Its translation is CASSLGGPSYEQYF. Full variable domain (outside the CDR3, taken from reference TRBV5-4 and TRBJ2-7): ETGVTQSPTHLIKTRGQQVTLRCSSQSGHNTVSWYQQALGQGPQFIFQYYREEENGRGNFPPRFSGLQFPNYSSELNVNALELDDSALYLCASSLGGPSYEQYFGPGTRLTVT.

This chain uses TRBV28 with TRBJ2-5; 11 bases map to TRBD2. J lost 5 bases, V lost 2 bases, and 10 bases had no gene match. The CDR3 contains 17 residues. The V gene's germline CDR1 is MDHEN and CDR2 SYDVKM. The CDR3 loop reads CASSLLPSGGPGETQYF. CDR3 coding DNA: TGTGCCAGCAGTTTACTTCCTAGCGGGGGGCCTGGGGAGACCCAGTACTTC. Looking up the rest from reference TRBV28 and TRBJ2-5 gives the full variable domain: DVKVTQSSRYLVKRTGEKVFLECVQDMDHENMFWYRQDPGLGLRLIYFSYDVKMKEKGDIPEGYSVSREKKERFSLILESASTNQTSMYLCASSLLPSGGPGETQYFGPGTRLLVL.

This rearrangement joins TRBV30 to TRBJ2-1; TRBD2 aligns across 8 bases. V lost 1 base, J lost 7 bases, and 6 bases stayed unmatched. This CDR3 is built from 14 residues. The germline V gene encodes CDR1 GTSNPN and CDR2 SVGIG (reference sequence). CDR3 DNA sequence: TGTGCCTGGAGTGCCATAGCGGGATCGAATGAGCAGTTCTTC. Protein sequence: CAWSAIAGSNEQFF.

This chain uses TRBV2 with TRBJ1-3; D is possibly TRBD1 (5 bases). The CDR3 spans 15 residues. Deletions cut 0 bases from V and 7 bases from J, with 13 bases between. Germline CDR1 and CDR2: SNHLY and FYNNEI. DNA of the CDR3: TGTGCCAGCAGTGAAGCCAGGGCCATGGGCAACACCATATATTTT. Translated, it gives CASSEARAMGNTIYF.

V gene TRBV7-2 combines with J gene TRBJ1-5; 7 bases line up with TRBD1. The germline V gene has CDR1 SGHTA and CDR2 FQGNSA. The trim removed 4 bases at V and 6 bases at J, leaving 3 bases unmatched. CDR3 size: 13 residues. CDR3: CASSSDRAQPQHF. The CDR3 DNA sequence: TGTGCCAGCAGCTCAGACAGGGCTCAGCCCCAGCATTTT.

This chain joins TRBV7-6 and TRBJ2-7; possible D gene TRBD2, 5 bases. This CDR3 spans 13 amino acids. V dropped 0 bases and J dropped 6 bases, with 9 bases sitting between them. Germline-derived CDR1 and CDR2 are SGHVS and FNYEAQ. This chain's CDR3 is CASSLAEGGEQYF. The CDR3 DNA sequence: TGTGCCAGCAGCTTAGCTGAGGGTGGCGAGCAGTACTTC.

The chain combines TRBV23-1 with TRBJ1-4; D possibly corresponds to TRBD1 (6 bases). TRBV23-1 is identified as an open reading frame with a role that is uncertain. Trimming stripped 7 bases from V and 7 bases from J, with 22 bases between. The length of the CDR3 is 16 residues. CDR3 in DNA: TGCGCCAGCACCGGACCAGGGAGGGGGTTAGGTGAAAAACTGTTTTTT. This codes for CASTGPGRGLGEKLFF.

This clone was counted once. The chain has TRBV5-1 and TRBJ1-1; 8 positions match TRBD1. This CDR3 comprises 15 residues. After removal of 4 bases from V and 6 bases from J, the junction contained 11 bases not matched to a gene. Per germline, CDR1 SGHRS and CDR2 YFSETQ. CDR3 in amino acids: CASSAQDRVTSEAFF. In DNA form, the CDR3 reads TGCGCCAGCAGCGCTCAGGACAGGGTAACGTCTGAAGCTTTCTTT.

The chain combines TRBV10-3 with TRBJ2-3, with TRBD2 matching 9 bases. Germline trimming cut 6 bases from V and 5 bases from J; bases unmatched to any gene: 6. Germline V lookup: CDR1 ENHRY, CDR2 SYGVKD. This CDR3 contains 14 residues. The CDR3 nucleotides read TGTGCCATCAGCGGCGGGGGGGCGGTAGATACGCAGTATTTT. It is translated as CAISGGGAVDTQYF.

The chain is built from TRBV11-2 and TRBJ2-5; the D gene is possibly TRBD2 (6 bases). Trimming stripped 1 base from V and 9 bases from J, with 18 bases between. The germline gives CDR1 SGHAT, CDR2 FQNNGV. This CDR3 contains 15 residues. The CDR3 is CASSLGTTDRTAQYF. CDR3 sequence (DNA): TGTGCCAGCAGCTTAGGGACTACCGATCGGACGGCCCAGTACTTC.

Only a few counts were recorded for this clone. J is TRBJ1-6 and V is TRBV5-6; D not certain. The CDR3 has 16 residues. Trimming left V 4 bases short and J 9 bases short, with 20 bases between. Per germline, CDR1 SGHDT and CDR2 YYEEEE. The CDR3 loop reads CASSPTPRGVRSPLHF. CDR3 DNA: TGTGCCAGCAGCCCCACGCCCCGGGGAGTTCGTTCACCCCTCCACTTT.

The chain links TRBV9 to TRBJ1-3, with 9 bases aligning to TRBD1. With V trimmed by 4 bases and J by 0 bases, 11 bases remained unmatched. There are 18 residues in the CDR3. The germline V gene has CDR1 SGDLS and CDR2 YYNGEE. The CDR3 nucleotides are TGTGCCAGCAGCCCGGGACAGGGCATGGGCTACTCTGGAAACACCATATATTTT. Translated: CASSPGQGMGYSGNTIYF.